Each of the 15 T cell receptor beta chains below was sequenced from the same sample in a study of blood T cell repertoires in COVID-19. The method was immunoSEQ multiplex PCR; TCRdb's version includes in-frame clones alone and lacks a portion of them. The profile shows approximately 210,000 clones, 75% to 90% of them singletons. Sequences were obtained from peripheral blood. These receptors all stem from a woman aged 35 to 49 with acute or convalescent COVID-19.

Note on this clone: One end of the junction varies from germline; a read error may be responsible. DNA of the CDR3: TGTGCCAGCGGCTTTCGGGGGGAATCTAACTATGGCTACACCTTC. Encoded protein: CASGFRGESNYGYTF. The J gene is TRBJ1-2, the V gene TRBV7-9; the D gene is possibly TRBD1 (5 bases). CDR1 is SEHNR and CDR2 is FQNEAQ in the germline V gene (reference sequence). There are 15 residues in the CDR3.

V is TRBV18 and J is TRBJ2-5, with TRBD2 matching over 9 bases. Unmatched junction bases numbered 12, after V lost 0 bases and J lost 7 bases. CDR1 KGHSH and CDR2 LQKENI come from the germline V gene. The CDR3 is 17 amino acids. CDR3 protein: CASSPPRGTSLRWTQYF. CDR3 sequence (DNA): TGTGCCAGCTCACCACCCCGGGGGACTAGCCTTCGATGGACCCAGTACTTC.

A single count supports this clone. This chain uses TRBV10-1 with TRBJ2-2, with TRBD1 matching 7 bases. V dropped 5 bases and J dropped 1; count of bases not matched to a gene: 4. This CDR3 comprises 15 residues. Germline CDR1 WNHNN, CDR2 SYGVQD (reference sequence). CDR3 loop: CASSPRTGNTGELFF. CDR3 DNA sequence: TGCGCCAGCAGTCCCAGGACAGGGAACACCGGGGAGCTGTTTTTT.

As DNA, the CDR3 is TGTGCCAGCAGCTTGTGGGACAGGGGGGAGAACACCGGGGAGCTGTTTTTT. It codes for CASSLWDRGENTGELFF. The chain is built from TRBV5-4 and TRBJ2-2; 11 bases line up with TRBD1. The CDR3 loop spans 17 amino acids. CDR1 is SGHNT, CDR2 YYREEE, per germline (reference sequence). V was clipped by 1 base and J by 1 base; unmatched bases: 3.

The CDR3 region is CASQGGFYGYTF. The DNA of the CDR3 is TGTGCCAGTCAGGGGGGCTTCTATGGCTACACCTTC. J is TRBJ1-2 and V is TRBV19, with 7 bases lining up with TRBD1. CDR1 is LNHDA and CDR2 is SQIVND in the germline V gene (reference sequence). V was pared by 8 bases and J by 4 bases, with 4 bases of the junction left unmatched. CDR3 length: 12 amino acids. Full variable domain (outside the CDR3, taken from reference TRBV19 and TRBJ1-2): DGGITQSPKYLFRKEGQNVTLSCEQNLNHDAMYWYRQDPGQGLRLIYYSQIVNDFQKGDIAEGYSVSREKKESFPLTVTSAQKNPTAFYLCASQGGFYGYTFGSGTRLTVV.

V usage is TRBV5-1 and J usage is TRBJ2-3; TRBD2 agrees at 7 bases. The CDR3 has 14 residues. The junction had 4 bases not matched to a gene; V was cut back by 0 bases and J by 6 bases. Germline V gene lookup returns CDR1 SGHRS and CDR2 YFSETQ. For the CDR3, the DNA is TGCGCCAGCAGCTTGGCCGGGGGGTTGGATACGCAGTATTTT. Its protein is CASSLAGGLDTQYF. Complete variable domain (other parts from reference TRBV5-1 and TRBJ2-3): KAGVTQTPRYLIKTRGQQVTLSCSPISGHRSVSWYQQTPGQGLQFLFEYFSETQRNKGNFPGRFSGRQFSNSRSEMNVSTLELGDSALYLCASSLAGGLDTQYFGPGTRLTVL.

The CDR3, as DNA: TGTGCCAGTAGGGAGACAGGGACCGAGCAGCCCCAGCATTTT. Protein product: CASRETGTEQPQHF. The V gene is TRBV27, the J gene TRBJ1-5, with TRBD1 identical over 7 bases. The CDR3 extends over 14 amino acids. Germline V lookup: CDR1 MNHEY, CDR2 SMNVEV (reference sequence). Trimming at V came to 9 bases and at J to 7 bases, leaving 12 bases not matched to a gene.

The chain combines TRBV9 with TRBJ2-2; 14 bases are shared with TRBD2. The CDR3 contains 18 residues. V shed 3 bases, J shed 4 bases, and the junction held 8 bases outside the gene matches. Germline CDR1 is SGDLS and CDR2 is YYNGEE. The CDR3 reads CASSDRTSGGRGTGELFF. Here the CDR3 DNA reads TGTGCCAGCAGCGACAGGACTAGCGGGGGGCGGGGCACCGGGGAGCTGTTTTTT.

Here the CDR3 DNA reads TGTGCCACCTCTGAGGTGAACACTGAAGCTTTCTTT. This translates into CATSEVNTEAFF. The rearrangement uses TRBV28 and TRBJ1-1; D remains unclear. The CDR3 extends over 12 amino acids. Trimming took 10 bases from V and 0 from J, leaving 9 bases between them. Per the germline V gene, CDR1 is MDHEN and CDR2 is SYDVKM.

The chain combines TRBV27 with TRBJ2-5; D is ambiguous. Germline-derived CDR1 and CDR2 are MNHEY and SMNVEV (reference sequence). Trimming stripped 7 bases from V and 5 bases from J, with 8 bases between. The CDR3 contains 11 residues. The CDR3 protein is CASTSGETQYF. The CDR3 region has the DNA TGTGCCAGCACCTCCGGGGAGACCCAGTACTTC.

The chain recombines TRBV4-1 with TRBJ2-1; D possibly corresponds to TRBD2 (6 bases). The germline V and J ends were trimmed by 0 bases and 8 bases, with 14 bases remaining between them. The CDR3 covers 15 residues. Germline-derived CDR1 and CDR2 are MGHRA and YSYEKL. The CDR3 nucleotides are TGCGCCAGCAGCCAAGAGGGCGGGGTGATAGATGAGCAGTTCTTC. It codes for CASSQEGGVIDEQFF.

The rearrangement links TRBV30 to TRBJ1-4, with a possible D match to TRBD1 (6 bases). CDR3 length equals 14 residues. Germline lookup yields CDR1 GTSNPN and CDR2 SVGIG (reference sequence). The ends were cut back, 2 bases at V and 5 bases at J, with 12 bases in the middle. As DNA, the CDR3 is TGTGCCTGGAGTACAGGGTGGTCGAATGAAAAACTGTTTTTT. Its translation is CAWSTGWSNEKLFF.

The chain joins TRBV11-2 to TRBJ2-5; D possibly corresponds to TRBD1 (6 bases). The V gene's germline CDR1 is SGHAT and CDR2 FQNNGV. The CDR3 spans 15 residues. The V and J ends lost 1 base and 4 bases respectively, with 13 bases between them. The CDR3: CASSLVQGSSETQYF. CDR3 sequence (DNA): TGTGCCAGCAGCTTAGTACAGGGATCATCAGAGACCCAGTACTTC.

The chain is built from TRBV6-1 and TRBJ1-3; D may be TRBD1 (5 bases). The length of the CDR3 is 17 residues. Trimming cost V 2 bases and J 0 bases, with 14 bases left between them. Germline CDR1 MNHNS, CDR2 SASEGT. CDR3: CASSELLWQGSGNTIYF. Written as DNA, the CDR3 is TGTGCCAGCAGTGAATTGCTCTGGCAGGGCTCTGGAAACACCATATATTTT.

The rearrangement joins TRBV9 to TRBJ2-2, with 7 positions matching TRBD1. The germline gives CDR1 SGDLS, CDR2 YYNGEE. This CDR3 is built from 16 residues. V lost 0 bases, J lost 1 base, and 3 bases stayed unmatched. The CDR3 DNA reads as TGTGCCAGCAGCGTAGGAGACAGGGTGAACACCGGGGAGCTGTTTTTT. Translation gives CASSVGDRVNTGELFF. Full variable domain (outside the CDR3, taken from reference TRBV9 and TRBJ2-2): DSGVTQTPKHLITATGQRVTLRCSPRSGDLSVYWYQQSLDQGLQFLIQYYNGEERAKGNILERFSAQQFPDLHSELNLSSLELGDSALYFCASSVGDRVNTGELFFGEGSRLTVL.